This T cell receptor beta chain stems from a study of cytomegalovirus exposure and HLA in healthy donors. Overall study findings and caveats: Rare TCR sequences predominated, though certain public TCRs were found in many donors.

Worth noting for this clone: The antigen remains unidentified.

CDR1 is MDHEN, CDR2 SYDVKM, per germline. The ends lost 5 bases at V and 7 bases at J; junction bases unmatched: 10. The CDR3 spans 14 residues. TCRdb's table, derived via immunoSEQ multiplex PCR, lists solely in-frame clones and lacks some. The table lists 150,000 to 200,000 clones, roughly 90% of them singletons. The sample taken for sequencing was PBMCs. The V gene is TRBV28, the J gene TRBJ2-7; TRBD2 matches at 8 bases. The TCR originated in a young man in good health and CMV-seropositive. The CDR3 spells CASSPISAGVEQYF. CDR3 coding DNA: TGTGCCAGCAGTCCAATCTCAGCGGGAGTTGAGCAGTACTTC.